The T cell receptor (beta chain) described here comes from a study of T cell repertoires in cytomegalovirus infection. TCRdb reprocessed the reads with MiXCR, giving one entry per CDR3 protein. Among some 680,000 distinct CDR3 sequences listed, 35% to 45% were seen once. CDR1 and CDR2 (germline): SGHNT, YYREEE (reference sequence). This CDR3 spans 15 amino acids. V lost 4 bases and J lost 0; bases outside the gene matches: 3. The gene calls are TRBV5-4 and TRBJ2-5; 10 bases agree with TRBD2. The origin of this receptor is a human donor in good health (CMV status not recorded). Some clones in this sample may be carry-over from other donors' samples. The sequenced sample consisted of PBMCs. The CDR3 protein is CASSQTSGYQETQYF. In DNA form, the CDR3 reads TGTGCCAGCAGCCAGACTAGCGGGTACCAAGAGACCCAGTACTTC.